This TCR beta chain was sequenced for a study of T cells in Graves' hyperthyroidism and ophthalmopathy. RNA transcripts served as the template for amplifying TCR beta CDR3 regions. HTBI primers drove first-round RT-PCR of the TCR CDR3. TCRdb re-derived calls from the multiplex PCR reads in MiXCR, one entry per CDR3 protein. The table has a few hundred thousand distinct CDR3 sequences, 15% to 19% seen once; the top ten hold roughly 7.3%. V lost 4 bases and J lost 4, with 8 bases in between. The CDR3 is made up of 14 amino acids. In germline, CDR1 is ENHRY, CDR2 SYGVKD. Only a few counts were recorded for this clonotype.

The TCR sequence derives from a woman aged 25-40 years with Graves' hyperthyroidism. The chain is built from TRBV10-3 and TRBJ2-6, with D perhaps matching TRBD2 (6 bases). The sample was blood. The CDR3 region has the DNA TGTGCCATCAGTGCGGGGGAGGGGGCCAACGTCCTGACTTTC. Translation: CAISAGEGANVLTF.